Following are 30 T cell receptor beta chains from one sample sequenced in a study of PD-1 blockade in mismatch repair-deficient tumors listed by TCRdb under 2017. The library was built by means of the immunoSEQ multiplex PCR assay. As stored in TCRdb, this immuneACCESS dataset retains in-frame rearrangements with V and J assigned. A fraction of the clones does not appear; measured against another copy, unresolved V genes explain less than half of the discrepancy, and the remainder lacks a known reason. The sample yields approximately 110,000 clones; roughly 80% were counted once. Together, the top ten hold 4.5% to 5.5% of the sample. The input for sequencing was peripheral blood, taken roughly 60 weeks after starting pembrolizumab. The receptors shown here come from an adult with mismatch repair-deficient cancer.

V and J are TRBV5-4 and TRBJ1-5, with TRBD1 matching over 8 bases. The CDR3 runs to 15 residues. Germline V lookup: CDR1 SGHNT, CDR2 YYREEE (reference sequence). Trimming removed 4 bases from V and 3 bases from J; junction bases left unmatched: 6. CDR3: CASSMQGANNQPQHF. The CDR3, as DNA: TGTGCCAGCAGCATGCAGGGGGCCAACAATCAGCCCCAGCATTTT.

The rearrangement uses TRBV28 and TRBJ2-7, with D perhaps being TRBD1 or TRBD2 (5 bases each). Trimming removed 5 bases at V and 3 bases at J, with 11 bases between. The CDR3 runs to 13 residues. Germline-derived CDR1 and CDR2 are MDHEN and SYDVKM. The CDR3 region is CASSPGTGYEQYF. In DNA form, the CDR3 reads TGTGCCAGCAGTCCCGGGACCGGCTACGAGCAGTACTTC.

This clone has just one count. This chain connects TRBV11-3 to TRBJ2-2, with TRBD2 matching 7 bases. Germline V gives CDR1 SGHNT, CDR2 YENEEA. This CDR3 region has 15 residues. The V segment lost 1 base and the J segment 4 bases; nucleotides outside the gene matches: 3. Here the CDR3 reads CASSLGLAATGELFF. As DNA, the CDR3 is TGTGCCAGCAGCTTAGGACTAGCAGCCACCGGGGAGCTGTTTTTT.

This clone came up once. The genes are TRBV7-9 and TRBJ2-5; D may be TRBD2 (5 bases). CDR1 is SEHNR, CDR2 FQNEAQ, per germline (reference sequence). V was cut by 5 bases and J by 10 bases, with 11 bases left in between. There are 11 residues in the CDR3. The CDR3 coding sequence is TGTGCCAGCAGCGCCGGACTTCACCAGTACTTC. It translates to CASSAGLHQYF.

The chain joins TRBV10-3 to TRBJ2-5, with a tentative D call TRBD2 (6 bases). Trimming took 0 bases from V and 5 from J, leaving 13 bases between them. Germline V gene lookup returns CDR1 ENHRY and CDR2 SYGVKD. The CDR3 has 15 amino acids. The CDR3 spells CAISESSGEVETQYF. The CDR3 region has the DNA TGTGCCATCAGTGAGTCGTCGGGAGAAGTTGAGACCCAGTACTTC.

The CDR3 region has the DNA TGTGCCAGTCGGGACAGACAACCGATGAACACTGAAGCTTTCTTT. Encoded protein: CASRDRQPMNTEAFF. J is TRBJ1-1 and V is TRBV10-3; 7 bases map to TRBD1. The germline CDR1 and CDR2 sequences are ENHRY and SYGVKD. CDR3 length equals 15 residues. Unmatched junction bases numbered 11, after V lost 10 bases and J lost 0 bases.

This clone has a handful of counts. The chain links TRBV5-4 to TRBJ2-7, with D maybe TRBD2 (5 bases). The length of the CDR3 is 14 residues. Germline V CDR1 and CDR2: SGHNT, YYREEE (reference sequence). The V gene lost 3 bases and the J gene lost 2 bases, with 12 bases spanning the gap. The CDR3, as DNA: TGTGCCAGCAGCTCGAAACTAGGAACCTACGAGCAGTACTTC. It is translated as CASSSKLGTYEQYF. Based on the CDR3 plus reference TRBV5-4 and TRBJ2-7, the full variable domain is ETGVTQSPTHLIKTRGQQVTLRCSSQSGHNTVSWYQQALGQGPQFIFQYYREEENGRGNFPPRFSGLQFPNYSSELNVNALELDDSALYLCASSSKLGTYEQYFGPGTRLTVT.

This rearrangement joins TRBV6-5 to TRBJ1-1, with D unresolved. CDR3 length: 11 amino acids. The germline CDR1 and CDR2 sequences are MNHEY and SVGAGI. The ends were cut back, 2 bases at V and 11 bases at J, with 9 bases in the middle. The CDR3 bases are TGTGCCAGCAGTTACGAATCATACGCTTTCTTT. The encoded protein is CASSYESYAFF.

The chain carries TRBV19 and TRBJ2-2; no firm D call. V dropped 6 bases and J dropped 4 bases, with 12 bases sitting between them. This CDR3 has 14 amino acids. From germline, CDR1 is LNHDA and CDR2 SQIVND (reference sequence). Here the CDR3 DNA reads TGTGCCAGTAGGCATTTCTTGGGCACCGGGGAGCTGTTTTTT. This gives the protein CASRHFLGTGELFF.

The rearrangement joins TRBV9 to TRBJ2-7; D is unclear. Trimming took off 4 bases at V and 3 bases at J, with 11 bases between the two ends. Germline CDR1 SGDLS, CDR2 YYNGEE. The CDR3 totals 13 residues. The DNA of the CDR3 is TGTGCCAGCAGCCCCCCCGGGTTCTACGAGCAGTACTTC. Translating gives CASSPPGFYEQYF.

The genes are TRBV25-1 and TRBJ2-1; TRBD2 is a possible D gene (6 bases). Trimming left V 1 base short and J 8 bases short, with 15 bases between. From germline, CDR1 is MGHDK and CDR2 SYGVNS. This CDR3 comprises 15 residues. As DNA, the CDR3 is TGTGCCAGCAGTGAATCCGACGGGAGAGTCTATGAGCAGTTCTTC. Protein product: CASSESDGRVYEQFF.

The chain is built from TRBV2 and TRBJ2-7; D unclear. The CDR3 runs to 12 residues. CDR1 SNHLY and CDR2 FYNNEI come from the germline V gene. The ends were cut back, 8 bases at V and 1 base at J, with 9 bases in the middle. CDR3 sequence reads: CASAPSSYEQYF. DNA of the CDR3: TGTGCCAGCGCGCCCTCTTCCTACGAGCAGTACTTC.

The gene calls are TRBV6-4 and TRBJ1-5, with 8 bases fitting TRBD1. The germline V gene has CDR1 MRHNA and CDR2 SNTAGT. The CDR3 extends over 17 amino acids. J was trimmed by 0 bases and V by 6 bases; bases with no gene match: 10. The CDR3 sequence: CASRKTGASYSNQPQHF. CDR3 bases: TGTGCCAGCAGGAAGACAGGGGCCAGCTATAGCAATCAGCCCCAGCATTTT.

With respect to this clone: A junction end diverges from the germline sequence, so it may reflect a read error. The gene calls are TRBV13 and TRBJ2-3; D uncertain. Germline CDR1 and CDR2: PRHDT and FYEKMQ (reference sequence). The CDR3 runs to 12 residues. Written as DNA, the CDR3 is TGTGCCAGCAGCTTAGGCACTGATACGCAGTATTTT. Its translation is CASSLGTDTQYF.

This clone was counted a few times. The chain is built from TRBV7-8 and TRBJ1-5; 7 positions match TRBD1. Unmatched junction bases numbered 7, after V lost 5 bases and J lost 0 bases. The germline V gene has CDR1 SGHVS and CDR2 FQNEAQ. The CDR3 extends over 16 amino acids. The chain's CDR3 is CASSPRDRNSNQPQHF. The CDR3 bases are TGTGCCAGCAGCCCACGGGACAGAAATAGCAATCAGCCCCAGCATTTT.

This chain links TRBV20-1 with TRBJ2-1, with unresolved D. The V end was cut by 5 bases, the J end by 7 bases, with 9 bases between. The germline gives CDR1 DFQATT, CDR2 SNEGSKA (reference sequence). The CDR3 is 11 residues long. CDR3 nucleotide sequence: TGCAGTGCTCCCAAAGGGAATGAGCAGTTCTTC. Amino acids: CSAPKGNEQFF.

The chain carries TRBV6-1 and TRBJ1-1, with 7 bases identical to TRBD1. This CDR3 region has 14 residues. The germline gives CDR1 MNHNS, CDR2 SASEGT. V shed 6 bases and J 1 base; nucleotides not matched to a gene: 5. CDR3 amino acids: CASRRDSGNTEAFF. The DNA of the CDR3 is TGTGCCAGCAGAAGGGACAGCGGGAACACTGAAGCTTTCTTT.

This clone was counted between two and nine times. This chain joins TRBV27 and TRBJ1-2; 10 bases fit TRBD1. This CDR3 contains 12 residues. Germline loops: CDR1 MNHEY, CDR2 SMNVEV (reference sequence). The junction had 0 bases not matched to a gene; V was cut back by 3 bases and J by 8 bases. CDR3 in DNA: TGTGCCAGCAGTTTGACAGGGGGCGGCTACACCTTC. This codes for CASSLTGGGYTF.

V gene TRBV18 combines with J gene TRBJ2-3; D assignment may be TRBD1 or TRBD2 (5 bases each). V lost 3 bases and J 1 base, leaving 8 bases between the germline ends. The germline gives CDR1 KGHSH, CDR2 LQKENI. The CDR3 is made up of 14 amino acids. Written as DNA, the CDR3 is TGTGCCAGCTCACCCCGGGACCGCACAGATACGCAGTATTTT. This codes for CASSPRDRTDTQYF. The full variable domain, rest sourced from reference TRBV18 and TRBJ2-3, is NAGVMQNPRHLVRRRGQEARLRCSPMKGHSHVYWYRQLPEEGLKFMVYLQKENIIDESGMPKERFSAEFPKEGPSILRIQQVVRGDSAAYFCASSPRDRTDTQYFGPGTRLTVL.

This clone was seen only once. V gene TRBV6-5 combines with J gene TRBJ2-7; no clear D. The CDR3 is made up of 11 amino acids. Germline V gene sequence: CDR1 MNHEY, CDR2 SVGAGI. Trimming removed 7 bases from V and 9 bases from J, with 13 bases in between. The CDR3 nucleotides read TGTGCCAGCACCAGCCCCAAAGGGCAGTACTTC. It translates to CASTSPKGQYF.

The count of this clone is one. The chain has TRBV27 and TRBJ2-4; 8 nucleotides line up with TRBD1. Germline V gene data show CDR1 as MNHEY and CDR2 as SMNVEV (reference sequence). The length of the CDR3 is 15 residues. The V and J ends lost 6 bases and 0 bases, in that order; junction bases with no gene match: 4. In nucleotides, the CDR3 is TGTGCCAGCAGCGGACAGGGAAAAGCCAAAAACATTCAGTACTTC. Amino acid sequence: CASSGQGKAKNIQYF.

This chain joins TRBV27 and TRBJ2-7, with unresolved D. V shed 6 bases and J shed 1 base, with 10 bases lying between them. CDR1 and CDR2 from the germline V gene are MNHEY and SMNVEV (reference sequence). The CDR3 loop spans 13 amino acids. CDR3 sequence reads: CASRPGFSYEQYF. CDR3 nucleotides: TGTGCCAGCAGACCCGGGTTTTCCTACGAGCAGTACTTC.

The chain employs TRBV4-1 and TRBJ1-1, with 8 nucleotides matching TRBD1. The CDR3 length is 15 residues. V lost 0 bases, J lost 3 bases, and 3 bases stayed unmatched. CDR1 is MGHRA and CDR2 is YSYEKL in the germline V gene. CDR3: CASSQDPGQDTEAFF. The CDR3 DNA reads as TGCGCCAGCAGCCAAGATCCGGGACAGGACACTGAAGCTTTCTTT.

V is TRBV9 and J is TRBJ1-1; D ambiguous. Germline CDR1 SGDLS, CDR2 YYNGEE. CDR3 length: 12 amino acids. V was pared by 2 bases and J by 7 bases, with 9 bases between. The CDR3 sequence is CASSVGVGEAFF. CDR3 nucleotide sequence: TGTGCCAGCAGCGTCGGCGTCGGTGAAGCTTTCTTT. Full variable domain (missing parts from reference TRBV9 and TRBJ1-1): DSGVTQTPKHLITATGQRVTLRCSPRSGDLSVYWYQQSLDQGLQFLIQYYNGEERAKGNILERFSAQQFPDLHSELNLSSLELGDSALYFCASSVGVGEAFFGQGTRLTVV.

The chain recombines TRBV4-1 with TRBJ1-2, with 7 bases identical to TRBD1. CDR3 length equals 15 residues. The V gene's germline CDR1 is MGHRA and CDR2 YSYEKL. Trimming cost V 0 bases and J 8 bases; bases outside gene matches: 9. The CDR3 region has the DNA TGCGCCAGCAGCCAAGACCGGGACAGTTCTTTCGGCTACACCTTC. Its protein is CASSQDRDSSFGYTF.

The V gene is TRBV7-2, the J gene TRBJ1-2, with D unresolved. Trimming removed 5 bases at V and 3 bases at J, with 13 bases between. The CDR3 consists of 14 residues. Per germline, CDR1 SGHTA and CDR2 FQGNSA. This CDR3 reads CASSPAAGDYGYTF. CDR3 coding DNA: TGTGCCAGCAGCCCAGCTGCGGGCGACTATGGCTACACCTTC.

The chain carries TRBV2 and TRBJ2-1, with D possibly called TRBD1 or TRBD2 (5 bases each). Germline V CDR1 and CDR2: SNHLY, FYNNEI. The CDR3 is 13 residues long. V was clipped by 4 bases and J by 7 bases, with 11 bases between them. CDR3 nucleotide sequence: TGTGCCAGCAGTGTGATCAGGGAGAATGAGCAGTTCTTC. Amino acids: CASSVIRENEQFF.

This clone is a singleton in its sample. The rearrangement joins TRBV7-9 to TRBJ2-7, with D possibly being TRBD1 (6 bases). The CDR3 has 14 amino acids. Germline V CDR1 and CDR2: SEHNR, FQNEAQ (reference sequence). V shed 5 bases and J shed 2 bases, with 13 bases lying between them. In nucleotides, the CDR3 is TGTGCCAGCAGCCCAGGGGATATTACCTACGAGCAGTACTTC. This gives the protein CASSPGDITYEQYF.

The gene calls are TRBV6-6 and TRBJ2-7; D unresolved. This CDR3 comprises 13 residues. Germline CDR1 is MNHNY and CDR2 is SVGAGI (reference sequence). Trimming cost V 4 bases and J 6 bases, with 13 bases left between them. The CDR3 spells CASSFDPLSEQYF. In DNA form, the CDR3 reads TGTGCCAGCAGTTTTGATCCCTTATCCGAGCAGTACTTC.

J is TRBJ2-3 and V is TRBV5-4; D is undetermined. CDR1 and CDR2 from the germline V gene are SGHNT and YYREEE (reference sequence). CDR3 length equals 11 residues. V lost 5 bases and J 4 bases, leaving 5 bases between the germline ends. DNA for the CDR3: TGTGCCAGCAGAGGCGCAGATACGCAGTATTTT. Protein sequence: CASRGADTQYF.